This T cell receptor (beta chain) was obtained from a study of brain T cells in children with intractable seizures (dated by TCRdb to about 2021). For context, the study as a whole: Resected brain tissue from fewer than 60 pediatric epilepsy surgery cases was initially screened for immune gene transcripts with a NanoString immunology panel. Of the roughly 12 selected surgery cases, pre-surgery blood was also sequenced for eight, so four had brain tissue only. What the authors observed across the whole study: Because sequencing depth differed between pre- and post-surgery blood, the absence of clones from the pre-surgery sample may reflect undersampling. Viral specificity was inferred only from CDR3 sequence similarity, and patients' HCMV serostatus was unknown.

The immunoSEQ assay was applied to genomic DNA to generate the TCR beta chain sequences. Turning to the authors' computational methods: Any CDR3 sequence that did not begin with the conserved framework cysteine at position 104 was removed by hand. To get clonality, the normalized Shannon's Diversity Index was subtracted from one, giving values from 0 (maximal diversity) to 1 (oligoclonal). Differences in the frequency of the same CDR3 between samples, such as brain versus blood, were assessed with chi-squared comparison-of-proportions tests. Public clonotypes were identified through searches of immuneACCESS, and similarity to known antiviral clonotypes was evaluated with the VDJdb browser. What TCRdb holds here is the immuneACCESS table cut down to in-frame rearrangements. Part of the clones is not present; checked against another copy, under half of the missing clones reflect an unresolved V gene, and the others are unexplained. That table supplies the V and J calls and clone size; D and trimming were determined from the DNA. The sample table records 340,000 or so clones; over 90% of these occur just once. The ten top clones hold roughly 5.8% of the sample.

According to the germline V gene (reference sequence), CDR1 reads SEHNR and CDR2 reads FQNEAQ. The germline ends are 18 bases apart after V is trimmed by 5 bases and J by 0 bases. The CDR3 holds 17 amino acids from the cysteine to the phenylalanine. Just the 51-base CDR3 DNA is kept, in frame starting at base 1. The intended sense of this specimen's time point label: blood from clinic visit 5 months post-surgery; TSC patient then seizure free. The surgery cases showing the highest brain T cell transcript signatures were chosen for TCR beta chain sequencing of brain tissue and, when available, of blood. Patients had been treated with at least one anti-epileptic drug before surgery. TCR-sequenced patients were children with drug-resistant epilepsy due to tuberous sclerosis complex, focal cortical dysplasia, Rasmussen encephalitis or hemimegalencephaly. Bulk genomic DNA was extracted from unsorted brain tissue and whole blood with the Monarch genomic DNA purification kit.

In its sample, this clone was seen once. This receptor's antigen is unknown. Base qualities are missing; no much larger clone stands one base away. The chain was built from TRBV7-9 and TRBJ2-3; the D gene is possibly TRBD1 or TRBD2, each agreeing over 5 bases. Sequenced here: peripheral blood, sampled roughly 5 months after surgery. The sequence was collected from a boy less than two years old with tuberous sclerosis and intractable seizures. The sequence in DNA is TGTGCCAGCAGCGCAGGAGTAAATTGGGGGAGCACAGATACGCAGTATTTT. This codes for CASSAGVNWGSTDTQYF.